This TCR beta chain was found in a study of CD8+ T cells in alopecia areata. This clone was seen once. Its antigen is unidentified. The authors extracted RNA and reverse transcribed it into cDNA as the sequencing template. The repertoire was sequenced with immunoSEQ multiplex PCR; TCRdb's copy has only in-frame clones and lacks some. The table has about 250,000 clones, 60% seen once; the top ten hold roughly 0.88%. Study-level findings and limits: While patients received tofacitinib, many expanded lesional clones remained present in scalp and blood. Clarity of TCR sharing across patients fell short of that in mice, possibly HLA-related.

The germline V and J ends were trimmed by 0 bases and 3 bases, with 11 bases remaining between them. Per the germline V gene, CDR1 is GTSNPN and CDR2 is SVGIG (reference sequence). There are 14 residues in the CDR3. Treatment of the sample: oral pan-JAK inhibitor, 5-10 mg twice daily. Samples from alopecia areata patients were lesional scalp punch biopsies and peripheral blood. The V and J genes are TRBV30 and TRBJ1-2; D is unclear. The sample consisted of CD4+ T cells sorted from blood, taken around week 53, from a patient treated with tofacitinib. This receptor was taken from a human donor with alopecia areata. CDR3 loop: CAWSVRHGDYGYTF. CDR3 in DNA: TGTGCCTGGAGTGTACGTCACGGTGACTATGGCTACACCTTC.